What follows are 17 T cell receptor beta chains derived from one specimen sequenced in a study of beta chain features in type 1 diabetes. Points from the study as a whole: Type 1 diabetes patients had TCRB CDR3s that were shorter (moderately but significantly so) in all four CD4+ subsets.

Isolated RNA was reverse transcribed in full, so expressed TCRB transcripts were sequenced. Measured with immunoSEQ multiplex PCR; TCRdb has only the in-frame clones, and not every one. The sample has 600,000 to 700,000 clones, roughly an eighth seen once. These receptors lack a known antigen. The sample taken for sequencing was naive CD4+ T cells from blood. These receptors were taken from a man in his thirties or forties with type 1 diabetes.

This clone turned up a few times. This rearrangement joins TRBV14 to TRBJ1-6; 7 bases fit TRBD1. The ends lost 1 base at V and 5 bases at J; junction bases unmatched: 2. Germline CDR1 SGHDN, CDR2 FVKESK. The CDR3 runs to 15 residues. In DNA, the CDR3 is TGTGCCAGCAGCCAAGTCGGGACAGATAATTCACCCCTCCACTTT. Protein product: CASSQVGTDNSPLHF.

This clone was seen a handful of times. This sequence joins TRBV29-1 and TRBJ2-1, with D perhaps matching TRBD1 or TRBD2 (5 bases each). The CDR3 extends over 13 amino acids. In germline, CDR1 is SQVTM, CDR2 ANQGSEA. The V end lost 2 bases, the J end lost 9 bases, and 14 bases lay between the germline ends. The CDR3 DNA follows: TGCAGCGTTGAAAGAGGGGCGGCCGGTGAGCAGTTCTTC. Its protein is CSVERGAAGEQFF.

The sample holds a few counts of this clone. Other DNA sequences in the sample encode the same CDR3. This rearrangement joins TRBV6-5 to TRBJ1-1, with D perhaps matching TRBD1 (5 bases). The V gene lost 5 bases and the J gene lost 3 bases, with 10 bases spanning the gap. The CDR3 sequence is 13 residues long. Looked up from germline, CDR1 is MNHEY and CDR2 is SVGAGI. The DNA for the CDR3 is TGTGCCAGCAGTCCTCAGGGAGACACTGAAGCTTTCTTT. It encodes CASSPQGDTEAFF.

This clone was seen a handful of times. The V call is TRBV18, the J call TRBJ2-5; unclear D gene. Germline loops: CDR1 KGHSH, CDR2 LQKENI. The CDR3 runs 12 residues. V lost 0 bases and J 13 bases, leaving 12 bases between the germline ends. CDR3: CASSPPHGSLYF. The CDR3 coding sequence is TGTGCCAGCTCACCACCCCACGGATCTCTGTACTTC. The whole variable domain, remainder taken from reference TRBV18 and TRBJ2-5, is NAGVMQNPRHLVRRRGQEARLRCSPMKGHSHVYWYRQLPEEGLKFMVYLQKENIIDESGMPKERFSAEFPKEGPSILRIQQVVRGDSAAYFCASSPPHGSLYFGPGTRLLVL.

The V gene is TRBV4-3, the J gene TRBJ2-2, with TRBD1 identical over 8 bases. Germline-derived CDR1 and CDR2 are LGHNA and YSLEER. Trimming took 4 bases from V and 5 from J; bases not matched to a gene: 12. CDR3 length: 17 amino acids. The CDR3 loop reads CASSPRSGGSGTGELFF. CDR3 DNA sequence: TGCGCCAGCAGCCCCCGGTCAGGGGGCTCGGGGACCGGGGAGCTGTTTTTT.

This chain connects TRBV19 to TRBJ1-5, with D uncertain. The CDR3 covers 13 residues. V was pared by 5 bases and J by 5 bases, with 10 bases between. From germline, CDR1 is LNHDA and CDR2 SQIVND (reference sequence). The CDR3 sequence: CASSDVYDQPQHF. In nucleotides, the CDR3 is TGTGCCAGTAGTGACGTATACGATCAGCCCCAGCATTTT.

Turning to this clone: Other DNA sequences in the sample encode the same CDR3. The chain combines TRBV7-9 with TRBJ1-2, with 7 bases fitting TRBD1. This CDR3 contains 13 residues. The trim removed 2 bases at V and 3 bases at J, leaving 0 bases unmatched. Per the germline V gene, CDR1 is SEHNR and CDR2 is FQNEAQ (reference sequence). This CDR3 reads CASSLQGDYGYTF. The CDR3, as DNA: TGTGCCAGCAGCTTACAGGGGGACTATGGCTACACCTTC.

This clone came up a few times. V usage is TRBV9 and J usage is TRBJ2-3, with no clear D. CDR1 is SGDLS and CDR2 is YYNGEE in the germline V gene. The CDR3 is 16 residues long. With 4 bases removed from V and 3 bases from J, the gap between germline ends came to 18 bases. The CDR3 coding sequence is TGTGCCAGCAGCCCGAAGACACCCAGCACGACAGATACGCAGTATTTT. Protein sequence: CASSPKTPSTTDTQYF.

This clone has more than one count but fewer than ten. The V call is TRBV7-9, the J call TRBJ2-7; 8 bases fit TRBD1. This CDR3 comprises 15 residues. Germline trimming cut 5 bases from V and 5 bases from J; bases unmatched to any gene: 11. CDR1 and CDR2 (germline): SEHNR, FQNEAQ (reference sequence). CDR3 bases: TGTGCCAGCAGCCCCCCCAACAGGGGGTTCAACGAGCAGTACTTC. Protein product: CASSPPNRGFNEQYF.

The rearrangement uses TRBV29-1 and TRBJ1-3; 9 bases agree with TRBD1. This CDR3 comprises 14 residues. From germline, CDR1 is SQVTM and CDR2 ANQGSEA. This CDR3 is CRRIGTGTLNTIYF. CDR3 DNA sequence: TGCAGAAGAATCGGGACAGGGACCTTAAACACCATATATTTT.

V usage is TRBV7-2 and J usage is TRBJ1-2, with D unresolved. From germline, CDR1 is SGHTA and CDR2 FQGNSA. The V gene lost 6 bases and the J gene lost 0 bases, with 14 bases spanning the gap. The CDR3 runs 15 residues. The CDR3 region is CASRSVGGANYGYTF. In DNA form, the CDR3 reads TGTGCCAGCAGGTCGGTAGGAGGAGCTAACTATGGCTACACCTTC.

This chain joins TRBV30 and TRBJ1-6; TRBD1 is a possible D gene (5 bases). The CDR3 has 12 amino acids. The germline V gene has CDR1 GTSNPN and CDR2 SVGIG (reference sequence). V was clipped by 3 bases and J by 9 bases, with 9 bases between them. The CDR3 is CAWSPGGSPLHF. In DNA, the CDR3 is TGTGCCTGGAGCCCGGGGGGTTCACCCCTCCACTTT.

This chain links TRBV7-2 with TRBJ2-1; D is possibly TRBD1 or TRBD2 (6 bases each). Germline V gene data show CDR1 as SGHTA and CDR2 as FQGNSA. This CDR3 has 17 residues. Trimming took off 2 bases at V and 7 bases at J, with 21 bases between the two ends. The CDR3 sequence: CASSLMTGGTGLNEQFF. CDR3 sequence (DNA): TGTGCCAGCAGCTTAATGACAGGAGGGACGGGGTTGAATGAGCAGTTCTTC. Variable domain in full (rest from reference TRBV7-2 and TRBJ2-1): GAGVSQSPSNKVTEKGKDVELRCDPISGHTALYWYRQSLGQGLEFLIYFQGNSAPDKSGLPSDRFSAERTGGSVSTLTIQRTQQEDSAVYLCASSLMTGGTGLNEQFFGPGTRLTVL.

V gene TRBV4-2 combines with J gene TRBJ2-1; a weak D match, TRBD1 (6 bases). Trimming removed 6 bases from V and 0 bases from J, with 12 bases in between. The CDR3 is 15 amino acids. The germline V gene has CDR1 LGHNA and CDR2 YNFKEQ. CDR3 region: CASRPQGSSYNEQFF. The CDR3 DNA follows: TGTGCCAGCAGGCCACAGGGAAGCTCCTACAATGAGCAGTTCTTC.

This clone was picked up a small number of times. The gene calls are TRBV6-5 and TRBJ2-2, with D unclear. This CDR3 contains 13 residues. Germline CDR1 and CDR2: MNHEY and SVGAGI. The ends were cut back, 0 bases at V and 10 bases at J, with 9 bases in the middle. The CDR3 reads CASSYSSGTELFF. CDR3 bases: TGTGCCAGCAGTTACTCGTCCGGCACGGAGCTGTTTTTT.

The V call is TRBV11-2, the J call TRBJ2-7, with D uncertain. Looked up from germline, CDR1 is SGHAT and CDR2 is FQNNGV. This CDR3 has 14 amino acids. The ends were cut back, 0 bases at V and 2 bases at J, with 8 bases in the middle. For the CDR3, the DNA is TGTGCCAGCAGCTTAGATGCCAGCACCTACGAGCAGTACTTC. Its protein product is CASSLDASTYEQYF. The variable domain in full, completed from reference TRBV11-2 and TRBJ2-7, reads EAGVAQSPRYKIIEKRQSVAFWCNPISGHATLYWYQQILGQGPKLLIQFQNNGVVDDSQLPKDRFSAERLKGVDSTLKIQPAKLEDSAVYLCASSLDASTYEQYFGPGTRLTVT.

This clone was seen only a few times. The J gene is TRBJ2-1, the V gene TRBV7-2; perhaps D is TRBD1 or TRBD2 (6 bases each). Trimming stripped 1 base from V and 15 bases from J, with 10 bases between. The germline V gene has CDR1 SGHTA and CDR2 FQGNSA. This CDR3 contains 11 residues. As DNA, the CDR3 is TGTGCCAGCAGCTTAGAGGGGGGCCCGTTCTTC. It yields the protein CASSLEGGPFF.